This T cell receptor beta chain comes out of a study of radiotherapy plus CTLA-4 blockade in lung cancer. The overall study: The study recorded objective responses in around a sixth of patients and disease control in about 30%.

Clones were read by immunoSEQ multiplex PCR, and TCRdb kept only the in-frame ones, dropping some. The sample lists about 45,000 clones; approximately 70% were seen once. Trimming shortened V by 10 bases and J by 3 bases, and 25 bases separated the two germline ends. This CDR3 has 16 residues. Germline values: CDR1 LNHNV, CDR2 YYDKDF (reference sequence). Study-level findings and limits: Expansion in blood of tumor-derived TCR clones was seen after radiotherapy plus ipilimumab.

To note about this clone: Its antigen is currently unknown.

Lung cancer patients with chemo-refractory metastatic non-small-cell disease were given focal radiation plus CTLA-4 blockade with ipilimumab. The source material was peripheral blood, sampled from a patient treated with radiotherapy plus ipilimumab. V usage is TRBV15 and J usage is TRBJ2-7, with a weak D call TRBD2 (9 bases). The TCR originated in a human donor with non-small cell lung cancer who had a complete response to radiotherapy plus ipilimumab. This CDR3 reads CAIAGGGSGSFYEQYF. The CDR3 DNA is TGTGCCATAGCAGGGGGCGGTAGCGGGAGTTTCTACGAGCAGTACTTC.